One TCR beta chain is described in this entry. The data are from a study of blood T cell repertoires in COVID-19. Some clones are missing from TCRdb's copy, which holds only in-frame ones; the method was immunoSEQ multiplex PCR. The sample holds fewer than 30,000 clones; roughly nine tenths are singletons and the top ten take almost 8%. The CDR3 runs to 15 residues. After removal of 2 bases from V and 5 bases from J, the junction contained 6 bases not matched to a gene. Germline V gives CDR1 MDHEN, CDR2 SYDVKM. V is TRBV28 and J is TRBJ2-5, with TRBD2 matching over 9 bases. The material sequenced was peripheral blood. The receptor was isolated from a human donor in a cohort sampled during active COVID-19. The CDR3 sequence is CASSLQLAGEETQYF. The CDR3 bases are TGTGCCAGCAGTTTACAGTTAGCGGGAGAGGAGACCCAGTACTTC. Full variable domain (remainder filled in from reference TRBV28 and TRBJ2-5): DVKVTQSSRYLVKRTGEKVFLECVQDMDHENMFWYRQDPGLGLRLIYFSYDVKMKEKGDIPEGYSVSREKKERFSLILESASTNQTSMYLCASSLQLAGEETQYFGPGTRLLVL.